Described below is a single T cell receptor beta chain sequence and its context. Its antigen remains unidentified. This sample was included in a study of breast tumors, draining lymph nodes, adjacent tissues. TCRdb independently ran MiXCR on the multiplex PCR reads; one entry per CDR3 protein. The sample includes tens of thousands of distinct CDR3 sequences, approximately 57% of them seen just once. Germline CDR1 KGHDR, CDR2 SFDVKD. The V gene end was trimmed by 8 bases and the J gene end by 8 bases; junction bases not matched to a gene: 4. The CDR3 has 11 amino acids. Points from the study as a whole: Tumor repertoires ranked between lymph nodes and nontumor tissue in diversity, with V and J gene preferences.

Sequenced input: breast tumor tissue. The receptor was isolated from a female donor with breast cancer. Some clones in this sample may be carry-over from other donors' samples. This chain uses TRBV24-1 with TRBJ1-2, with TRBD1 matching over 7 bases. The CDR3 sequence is CATNEGAGYTF. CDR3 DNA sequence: TGTGCCACCAACGAGGGGGCAGGCTACACCTTC.